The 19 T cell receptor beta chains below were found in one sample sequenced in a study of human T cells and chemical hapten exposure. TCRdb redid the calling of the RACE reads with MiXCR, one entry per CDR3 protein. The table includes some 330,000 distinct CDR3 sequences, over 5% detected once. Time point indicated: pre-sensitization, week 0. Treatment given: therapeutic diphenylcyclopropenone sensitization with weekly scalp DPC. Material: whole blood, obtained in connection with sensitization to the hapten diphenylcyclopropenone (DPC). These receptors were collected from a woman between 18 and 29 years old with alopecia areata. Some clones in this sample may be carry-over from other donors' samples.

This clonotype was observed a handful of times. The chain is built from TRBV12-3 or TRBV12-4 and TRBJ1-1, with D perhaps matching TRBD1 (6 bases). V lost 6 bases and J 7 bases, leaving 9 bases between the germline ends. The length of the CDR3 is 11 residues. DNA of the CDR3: TGTGCCAGCAGACTCAGGGGTGAAGCTTTCTTT. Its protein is CASRLRGEAFF.

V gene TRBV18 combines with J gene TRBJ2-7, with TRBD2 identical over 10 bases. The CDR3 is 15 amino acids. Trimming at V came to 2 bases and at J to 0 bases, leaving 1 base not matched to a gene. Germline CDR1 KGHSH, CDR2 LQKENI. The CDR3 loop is CASSPTSGTSYEQYF. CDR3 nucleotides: TGTGCCAGCTCACCAACTAGCGGGACCTCCTACGAGCAGTACTTC. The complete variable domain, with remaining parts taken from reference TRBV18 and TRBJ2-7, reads NAGVMQNPRHLVRRRGQEARLRCSPMKGHSHVYWYRQLPEEGLKFMVYLQKENIIDESGMPKERFSAEFPKEGPSILRIQQVVRGDSAAYFCASSPTSGTSYEQYFGPGTRLTVT.

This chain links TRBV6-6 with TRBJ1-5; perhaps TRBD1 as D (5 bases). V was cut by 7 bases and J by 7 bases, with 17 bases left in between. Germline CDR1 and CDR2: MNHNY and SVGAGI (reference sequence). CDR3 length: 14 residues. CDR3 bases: TGTGCCAGCATTCGGGCCAGCGGGGGACAGCCCCAGCATTTT. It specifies CASIRASGGQPQHF.

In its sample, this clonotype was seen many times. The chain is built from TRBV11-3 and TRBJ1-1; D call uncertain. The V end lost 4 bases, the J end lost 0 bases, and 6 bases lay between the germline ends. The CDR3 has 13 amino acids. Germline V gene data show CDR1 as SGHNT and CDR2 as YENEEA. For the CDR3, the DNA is TGTGCCAGCAGCTGGGGTGTGAACACTGAAGCTTTCTTT. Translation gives CASSWGVNTEAFF.

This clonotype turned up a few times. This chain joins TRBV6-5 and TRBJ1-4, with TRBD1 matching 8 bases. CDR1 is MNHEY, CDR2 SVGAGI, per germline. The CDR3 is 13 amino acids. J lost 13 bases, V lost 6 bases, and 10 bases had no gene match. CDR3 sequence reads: CASSSGTGGGLFF. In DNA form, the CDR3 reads TGTGCCAGCAGCTCCGGGACAGGTGGGGGACTGTTTTTT.

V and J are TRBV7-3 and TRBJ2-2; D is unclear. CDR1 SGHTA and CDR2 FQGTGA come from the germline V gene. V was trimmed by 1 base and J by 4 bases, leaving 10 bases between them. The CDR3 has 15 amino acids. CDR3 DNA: TGTGCCAGCAGCTTAAATCCCGGAACCACCGGGGAGCTGTTTTTT. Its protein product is CASSLNPGTTGELFF.

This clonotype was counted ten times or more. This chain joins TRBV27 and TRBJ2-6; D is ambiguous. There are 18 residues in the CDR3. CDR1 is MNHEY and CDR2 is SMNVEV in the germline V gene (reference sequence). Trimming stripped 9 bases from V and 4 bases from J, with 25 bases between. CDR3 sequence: CASSEDAGWLEGANVLTF. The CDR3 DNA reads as TGTGCCAGTTCCGAAGATGCAGGTTGGCTGGAAGGGGCCAACGTCCTGACTTTC.

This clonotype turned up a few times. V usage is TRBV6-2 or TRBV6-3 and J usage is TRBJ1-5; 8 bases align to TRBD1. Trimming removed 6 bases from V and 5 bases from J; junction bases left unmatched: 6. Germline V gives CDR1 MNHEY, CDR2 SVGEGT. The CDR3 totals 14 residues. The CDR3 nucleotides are TGTGCCAGCAGGGATCAGGGGGCCTATCAGCCCCAGCATTTT. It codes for CASRDQGAYQPQHF.

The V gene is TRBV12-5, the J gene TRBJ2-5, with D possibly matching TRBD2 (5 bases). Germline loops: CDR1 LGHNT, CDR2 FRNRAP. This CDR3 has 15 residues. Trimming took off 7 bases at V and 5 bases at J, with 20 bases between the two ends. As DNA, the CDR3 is TGTGCTAGTGCCGCGGCTCAGCCGTCGGGGGAGACCCAGTACTTC. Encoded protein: CASAAAQPSGETQYF.

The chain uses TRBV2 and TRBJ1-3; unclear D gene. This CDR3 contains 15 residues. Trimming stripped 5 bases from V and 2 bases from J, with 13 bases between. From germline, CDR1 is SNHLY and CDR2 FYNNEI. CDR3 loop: CASSPERGPGNTIYF. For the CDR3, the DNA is TGTGCCAGCAGTCCAGAAAGAGGGCCTGGAAACACCATATATTTT.

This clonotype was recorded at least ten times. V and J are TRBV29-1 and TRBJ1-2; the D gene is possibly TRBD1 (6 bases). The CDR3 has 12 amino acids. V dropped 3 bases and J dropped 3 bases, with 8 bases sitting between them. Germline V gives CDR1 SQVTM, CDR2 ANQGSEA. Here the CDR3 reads CSVDTGYYGYTF. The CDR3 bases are TGCAGCGTTGATACAGGGTACTATGGCTACACCTTC.

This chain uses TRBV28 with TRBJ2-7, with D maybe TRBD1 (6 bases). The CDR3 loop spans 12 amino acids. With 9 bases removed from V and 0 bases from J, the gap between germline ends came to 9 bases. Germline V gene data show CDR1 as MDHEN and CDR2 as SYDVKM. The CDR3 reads CASRDNSYEQYF. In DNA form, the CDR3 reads TGTGCCAGTAGGGACAACTCCTACGAGCAGTACTTC.

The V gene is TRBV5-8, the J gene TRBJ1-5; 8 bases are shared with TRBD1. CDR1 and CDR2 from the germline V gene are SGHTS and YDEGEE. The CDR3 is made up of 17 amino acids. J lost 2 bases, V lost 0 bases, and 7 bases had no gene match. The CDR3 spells CASSLGPGGLGNQPQHF. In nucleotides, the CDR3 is TGTGCCAGCAGCTTGGGGCCAGGGGGCTTGGGCAATCAGCCCCAGCATTTT.

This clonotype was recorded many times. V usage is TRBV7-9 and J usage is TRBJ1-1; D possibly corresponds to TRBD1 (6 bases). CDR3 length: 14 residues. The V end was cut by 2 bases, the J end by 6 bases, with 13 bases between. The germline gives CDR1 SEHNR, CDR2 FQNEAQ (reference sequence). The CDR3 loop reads CASSLYRDSAEAFF. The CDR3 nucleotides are TGTGCCAGCAGCTTATACAGGGATTCGGCTGAAGCTTTCTTT.

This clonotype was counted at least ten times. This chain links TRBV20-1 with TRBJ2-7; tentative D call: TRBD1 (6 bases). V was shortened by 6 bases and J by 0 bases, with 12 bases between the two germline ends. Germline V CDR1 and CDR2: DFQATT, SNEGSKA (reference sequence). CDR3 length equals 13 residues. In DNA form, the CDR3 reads TGCAGTGCCCGACAGGCCGCCTCCTACGAGCAGTACTTC. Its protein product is CSARQAASYEQYF.

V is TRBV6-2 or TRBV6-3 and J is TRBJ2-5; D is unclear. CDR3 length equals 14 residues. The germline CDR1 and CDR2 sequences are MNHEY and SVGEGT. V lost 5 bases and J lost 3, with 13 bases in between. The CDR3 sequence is CASSEWGREETQYF. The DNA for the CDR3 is TGTGCCAGCAGTGAATGGGGTCGTGAAGAGACCCAGTACTTC.

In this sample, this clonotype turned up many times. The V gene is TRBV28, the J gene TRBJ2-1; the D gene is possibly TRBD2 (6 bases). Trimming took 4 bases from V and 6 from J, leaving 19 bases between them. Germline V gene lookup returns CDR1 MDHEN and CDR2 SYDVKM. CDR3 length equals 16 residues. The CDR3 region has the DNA TGTGCCAGCAGTTCCCCCGGGACCCCGCGGGGCAATGAGCAGTTCTTC. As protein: CASSSPGTPRGNEQFF. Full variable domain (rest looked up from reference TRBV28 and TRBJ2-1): DVKVTQSSRYLVKRTGEKVFLECVQDMDHENMFWYRQDPGLGLRLIYFSYDVKMKEKGDIPEGYSVSREKKERFSLILESASTNQTSMYLCASSSPGTPRGNEQFFGPGTRLTVL.

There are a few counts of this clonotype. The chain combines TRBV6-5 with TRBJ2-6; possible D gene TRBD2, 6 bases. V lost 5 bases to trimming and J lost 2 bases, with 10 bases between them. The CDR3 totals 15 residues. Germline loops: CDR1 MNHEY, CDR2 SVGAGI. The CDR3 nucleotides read TGTGCCAGCAGTACACGGGGGACTGGGGCCAACGTCCTGACTTTC. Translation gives CASSTRGTGANVLTF.

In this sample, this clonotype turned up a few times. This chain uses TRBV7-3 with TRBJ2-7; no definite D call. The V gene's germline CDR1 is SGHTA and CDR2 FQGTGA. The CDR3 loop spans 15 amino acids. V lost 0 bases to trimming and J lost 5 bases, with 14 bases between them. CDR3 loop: CASSLTPGGIDEQYF. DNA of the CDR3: TGTGCCAGCAGCTTAACGCCAGGTGGTATCGACGAGCAGTACTTC.